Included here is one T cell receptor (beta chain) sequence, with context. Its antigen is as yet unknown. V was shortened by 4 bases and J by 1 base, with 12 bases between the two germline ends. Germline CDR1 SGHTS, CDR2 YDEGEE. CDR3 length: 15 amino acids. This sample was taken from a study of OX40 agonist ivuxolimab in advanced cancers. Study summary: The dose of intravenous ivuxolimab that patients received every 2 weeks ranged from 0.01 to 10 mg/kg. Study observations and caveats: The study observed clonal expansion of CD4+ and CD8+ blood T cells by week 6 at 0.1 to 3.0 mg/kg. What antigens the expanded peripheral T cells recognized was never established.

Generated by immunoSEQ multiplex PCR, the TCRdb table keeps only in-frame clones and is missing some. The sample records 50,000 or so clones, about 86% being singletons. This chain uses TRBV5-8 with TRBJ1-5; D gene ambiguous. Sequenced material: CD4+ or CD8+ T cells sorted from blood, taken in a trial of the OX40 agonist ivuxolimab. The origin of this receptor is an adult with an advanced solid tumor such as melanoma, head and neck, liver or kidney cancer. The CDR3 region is CASSLSFRSNQPQHF. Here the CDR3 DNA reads TGTGCCAGCAGCCTCTCTTTCCGAAGCAATCAGCCCCAGCATTTT.